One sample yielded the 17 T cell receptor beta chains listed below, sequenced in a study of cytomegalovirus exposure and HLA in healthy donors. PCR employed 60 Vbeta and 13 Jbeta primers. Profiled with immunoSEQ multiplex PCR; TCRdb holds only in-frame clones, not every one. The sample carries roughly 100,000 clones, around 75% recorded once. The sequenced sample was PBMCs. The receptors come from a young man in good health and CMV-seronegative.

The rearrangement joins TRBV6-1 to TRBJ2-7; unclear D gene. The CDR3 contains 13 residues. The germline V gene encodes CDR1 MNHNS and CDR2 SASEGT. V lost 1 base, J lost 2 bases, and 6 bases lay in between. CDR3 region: CASSEEAAYEQYF. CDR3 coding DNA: TGTGCCAGCAGTGAAGAGGCGGCCTACGAGCAGTACTTC.

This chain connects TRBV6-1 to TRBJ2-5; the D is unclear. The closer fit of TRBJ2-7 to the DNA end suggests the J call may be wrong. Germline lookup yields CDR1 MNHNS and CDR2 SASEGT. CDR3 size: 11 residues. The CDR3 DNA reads TGTGCCAGCAGTGGGAGATACGAGCAGTACTTC. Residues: CASSGRYEQYF.

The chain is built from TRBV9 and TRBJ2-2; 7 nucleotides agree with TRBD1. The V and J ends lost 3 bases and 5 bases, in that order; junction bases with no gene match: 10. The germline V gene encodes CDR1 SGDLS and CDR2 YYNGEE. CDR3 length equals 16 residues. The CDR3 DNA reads TGTGCCAGCAGCGCACAGGGGAGCGTAGAAACCGGGGAGCTGTTTTTT. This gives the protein CASSAQGSVETGELFF.

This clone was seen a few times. The CDR3, as DNA: TGTGCCAGCAGTTCCCGACAGGGTACTTATACATATGAGCAGTTCTTC. Its translation: CASSSRQGTYTYEQFF. This rearrangement joins TRBV27 to TRBJ2-1; 7 positions match TRBD1. Looked up from germline, CDR1 is MNHEY and CDR2 is SMNVEV (reference sequence). V gave up 4 bases and J gave up 8 bases; unmatched junction bases: 14. There are 16 residues in the CDR3.

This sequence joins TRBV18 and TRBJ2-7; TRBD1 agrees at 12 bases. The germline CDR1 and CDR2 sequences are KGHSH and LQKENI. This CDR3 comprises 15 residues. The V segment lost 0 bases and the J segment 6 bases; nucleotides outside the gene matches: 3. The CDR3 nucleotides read TGTGCCAGCTCACCACCGGGGACAGGGGGCGGCGAGCAGTACTTC. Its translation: CASSPPGTGGGEQYF.

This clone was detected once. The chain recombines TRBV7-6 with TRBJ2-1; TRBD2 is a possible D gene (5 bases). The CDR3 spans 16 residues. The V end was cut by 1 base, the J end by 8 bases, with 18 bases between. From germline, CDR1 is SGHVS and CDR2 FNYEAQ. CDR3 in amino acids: CASSLVDLAASYEQFF. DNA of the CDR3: TGTGCCAGCAGCTTAGTTGACCTAGCCGCCTCGTATGAGCAGTTCTTC. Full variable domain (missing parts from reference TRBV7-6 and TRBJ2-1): GAGVSQSPRYKVTKRGQDVALRCDPISGHVSLYWYRQALGQGPEFLTYFNYEAQQDKSGLPNDRFSAERPEGSISTLTIQRTEQRDSAMYRCASSLVDLAASYEQFFGPGTRLTVL.

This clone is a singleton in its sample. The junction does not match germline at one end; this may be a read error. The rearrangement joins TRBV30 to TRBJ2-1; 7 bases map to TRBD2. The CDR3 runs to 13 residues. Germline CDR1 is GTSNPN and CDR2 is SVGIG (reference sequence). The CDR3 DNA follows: TGTGCCTGGAGTGTGGGGACTATCAATAAGCAGTTCTTC. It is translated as CAWSVGTINKQFF.

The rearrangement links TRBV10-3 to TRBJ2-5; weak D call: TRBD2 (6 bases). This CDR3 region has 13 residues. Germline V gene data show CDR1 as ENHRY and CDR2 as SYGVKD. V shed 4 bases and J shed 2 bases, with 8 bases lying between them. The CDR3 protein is CAISGTIQETQYF. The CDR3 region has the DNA TGTGCCATCAGTGGGACTATTCAAGAGACCCAGTACTTC.

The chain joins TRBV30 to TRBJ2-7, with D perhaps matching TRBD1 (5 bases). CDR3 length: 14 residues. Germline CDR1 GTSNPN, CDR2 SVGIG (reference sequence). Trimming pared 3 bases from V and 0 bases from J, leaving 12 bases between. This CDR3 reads CAWRATASSYEQYF. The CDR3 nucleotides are TGTGCCTGGAGGGCGACAGCGAGCTCCTACGAGCAGTACTTC.

The CDR3 coding sequence is TGTGCCAGTAGTGCCGACAGGGAAGAGACCCAGTACTTC. Translated, it gives CASSADREETQYF. J is TRBJ2-5 and V is TRBV19; 7 bases are a match to TRBD1. J lost 3 bases, V lost 5 bases, and 3 bases had no gene match. Germline V gene lookup returns CDR1 LNHDA and CDR2 SQIVND (reference sequence). This CDR3 is built from 13 residues.

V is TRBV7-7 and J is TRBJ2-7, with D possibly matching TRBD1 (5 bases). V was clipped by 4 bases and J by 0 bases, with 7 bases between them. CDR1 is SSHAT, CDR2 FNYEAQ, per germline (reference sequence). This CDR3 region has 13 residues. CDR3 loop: CASSSDISYEQYF. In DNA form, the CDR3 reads TGTGCCAGCAGCTCGGACATCTCCTACGAGCAGTACTTC. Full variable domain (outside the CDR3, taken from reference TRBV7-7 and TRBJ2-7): GAGVSQSPRYKVTKRGQDVTLRCDPISSHATLYWYQQALGQGPEFLTYFNYEAQPDKSGLPSDRFSAERPEGSISTLTIQRTEQRDSAMYRCASSSDISYEQYFGPGTRLTVT.

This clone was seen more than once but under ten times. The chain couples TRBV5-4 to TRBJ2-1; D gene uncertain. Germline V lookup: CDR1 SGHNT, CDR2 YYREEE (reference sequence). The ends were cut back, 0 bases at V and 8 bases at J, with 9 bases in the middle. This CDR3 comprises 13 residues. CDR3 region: CASSLVAADEQFF. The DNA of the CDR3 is TGTGCCAGCAGCTTGGTTGCCGCGGATGAGCAGTTCTTC.

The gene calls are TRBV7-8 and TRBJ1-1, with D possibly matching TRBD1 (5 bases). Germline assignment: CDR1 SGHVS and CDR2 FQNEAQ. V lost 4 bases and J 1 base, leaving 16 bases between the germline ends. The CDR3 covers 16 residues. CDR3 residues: CASSSPLRQQNTEAFF. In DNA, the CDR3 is TGTGCCAGCAGCTCCCCATTAAGACAGCAGAACACTGAAGCTTTCTTT.

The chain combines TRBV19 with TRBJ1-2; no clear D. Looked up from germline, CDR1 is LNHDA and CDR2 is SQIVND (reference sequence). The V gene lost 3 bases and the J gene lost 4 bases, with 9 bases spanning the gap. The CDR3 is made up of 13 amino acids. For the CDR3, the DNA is TGTGCCAGTAGTATGGTAGCTTCCTATGGCTACACCTTC. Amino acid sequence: CASSMVASYGYTF.

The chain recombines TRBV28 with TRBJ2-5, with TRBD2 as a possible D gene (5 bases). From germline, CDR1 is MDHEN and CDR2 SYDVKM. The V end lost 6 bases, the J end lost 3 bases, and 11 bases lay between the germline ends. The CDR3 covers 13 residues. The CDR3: CASSVPGKETQYF. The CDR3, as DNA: TGTGCCAGCAGCGTCCCGGGAAAAGAGACCCAGTACTTC. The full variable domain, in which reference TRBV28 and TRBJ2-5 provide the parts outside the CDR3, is DVKVTQSSRYLVKRTGEKVFLECVQDMDHENMFWYRQDPGLGLRLIYFSYDVKMKEKGDIPEGYSVSREKKERFSLILESASTNQTSMYLCASSVPGKETQYFGPGTRLLVL.

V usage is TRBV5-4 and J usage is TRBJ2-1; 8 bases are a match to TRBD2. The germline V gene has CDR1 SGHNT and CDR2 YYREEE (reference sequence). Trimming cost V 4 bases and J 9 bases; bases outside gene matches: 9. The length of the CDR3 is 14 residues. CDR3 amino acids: CASSIGTRESEQFF. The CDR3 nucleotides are TGTGCCAGCAGCATAGGGACTAGGGAGTCTGAGCAGTTCTTC.

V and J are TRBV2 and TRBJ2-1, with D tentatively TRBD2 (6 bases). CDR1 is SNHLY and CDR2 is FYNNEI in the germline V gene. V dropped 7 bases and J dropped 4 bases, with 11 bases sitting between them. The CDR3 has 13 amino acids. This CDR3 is CASTSTRYNEQFF. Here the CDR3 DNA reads TGTGCCAGCACGTCGACTAGATACAATGAGCAGTTCTTC.